This T cell receptor beta chain is drawn from a study of OX40 agonist ivuxolimab in advanced cancers. Context from the whole study: Ivuxolimab, which targeted the costimulatory receptor OX40 (CD134), was an agonistic, fully human IgG2 monoclonal antibody. Intravenous ivuxolimab was administered to patients every 2 weeks at six dose levels: 0.01, 0.1, 0.3, 1.5, 3 and 10 mg/kg. Of the roughly 52 dose-escalation patients, hepatocellular carcinoma was present in about 19, melanoma in approximately 15, renal cell carcinoma in 9 and head and neck cancer in 9. In the dose-escalation cohort, 82.7% of patients were male, and the mean age was approximately 60 years, with a range of about 23 to 85. Prior anti-PD-1, anti-PD-L1 or anti-CTLA-4 therapy was permitted, and checkpoint inhibitors had been received by under 50% of dose-escalation patients. Three dose-escalation patients achieved partial responses, one with hepatocellular carcinoma and two with cutaneous melanoma. The purpose of peripheral TCRbeta sequencing was to test whether ivuxolimab changed TCR sequence diversity and led to clonal T-cell expansion. The monotherapy dose-escalation portion (N ≈ 52 patients) of the phase I ivuxolimab trial is reported in the paper. Summary of the overall study and its limitations: Partial responders in the 0.1-3.0 mg/kg groups had among the lowest normalized peripheral clonal expansion, especially among CD8+ T cells. After ivuxolimab, CD8+ T cells had more expanded clones than CD4+ T cells on average. Low levels of normalized T-cell clonal expansion were also seen in some patients who did not respond. Which antigens the clonally expanded peripheral T cells were specific for was not determined. At doses of 0.1 to 3.0 mg/kg, clonal expansion of both CD4+ and CD8+ T cells in blood was seen between baseline and week 6.

A word on this clone: Its antigen is unknown. No much larger clone exists at a distance of one base, and base qualities are not known.

To sequence the TCRbeta CDR3 region, genomic DNA was isolated from the sorted cells. The immunoSEQ Assay was used for sequencing of TCRbeta CDR3 regions. What TCRdb holds here is the immuneACCESS table cut down to in-frame rearrangements. Part of the clones is not present; checked against another copy, under half of the missing clones reflect an unresolved V gene, and the others are unexplained. This sample has about 50,000 clones in its table, and roughly nine tenths of those were observed once. The ten largest clonotypes hold more than 5% of the sample. From its cysteine to its phenylalanine, the CDR3 spans 16 amino acids. Only the CDR3 DNA stays, 48 bases, in frame from base 1. Reading the germline V gene (reference sequence) gives CDR1 MNHEY and CDR2 SMNVEV. The germline V and J ends show losses of 2 bases and 0 bases respectively, and no gene match explains 4 bases of the junction. Patients with autoimmune disease history or receiving systemic immunosuppression were excluded from the trial. Peripheral blood for TCR sequencing was collected from all dose cohorts at baseline, on cycle 4 day 1, and on cycle 7 day 1. The samples were drawn from a first-in-human, open-label, multicenter phase I dose-escalation trial of ivuxolimab. Adults with locally advanced or metastatic melanoma, renal cell, hepatocellular, or head and neck squamous cell carcinoma were enrolled in the trial. Before TCR sequencing, CD4+ and CD8+ T cells were separately sorted from peripheral blood.

This TCR was recovered from an adult with an advanced solid tumor such as melanoma, head and neck, liver or kidney cancer. Sample: CD4+ or CD8+ T cells sorted from blood, taken in a trial of the OX40 agonist ivuxolimab. The chain is assembled from TRBV27 and TRBJ2-3; the central 8 bases match TRBD2. The CDR3 corresponds to CASSLLPSGSTDTQYF. In nucleotides, the sequence is TGTGCCAGCAGTTTACTGCCTAGCGGGAGCACAGATACGCAGTATTTT.